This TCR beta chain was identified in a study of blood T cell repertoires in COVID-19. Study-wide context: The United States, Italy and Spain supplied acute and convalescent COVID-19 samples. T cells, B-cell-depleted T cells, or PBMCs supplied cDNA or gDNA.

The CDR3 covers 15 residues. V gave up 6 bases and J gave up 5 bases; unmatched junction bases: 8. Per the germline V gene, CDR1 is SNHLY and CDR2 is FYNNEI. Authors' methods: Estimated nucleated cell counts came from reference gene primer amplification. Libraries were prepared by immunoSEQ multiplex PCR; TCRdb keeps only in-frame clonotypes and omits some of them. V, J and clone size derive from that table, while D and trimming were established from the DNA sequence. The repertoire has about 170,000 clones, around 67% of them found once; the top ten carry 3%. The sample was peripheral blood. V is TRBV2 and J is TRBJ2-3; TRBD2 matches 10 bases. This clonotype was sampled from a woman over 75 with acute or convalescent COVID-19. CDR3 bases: TGTGCCAGCAGCCCTAGCGGGAGTACGGTAGATACGCAGTATTTT. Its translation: CASSPSGSTVDTQYF.